Included here is one T cell receptor (beta chain) sequence, with context. Assay: immunoSEQ multiplex PCR; the TCRdb copy retains only in-frame clones and omits some. This table holds about 210,000 clones, around 84% found once. This entry belongs to a study of blood T cell repertoires in COVID-19. The CDR3 loop spans 13 amino acids. Deletions cut 4 bases from V and 6 bases from J, with 9 bases between. The germline V gene encodes CDR1 LNHNV and CDR2 YYDKDF (reference sequence). This sequence joins TRBV15 and TRBJ1-4, with D maybe TRBD1 (6 bases). This receptor was taken from a woman younger than 45 who had been exposed to COVID-19. The sequenced sample was PBMCs or T cells enriched from blood (not recorded which). The CDR3 loop reads CATSTAGDEKLFF. The DNA for the CDR3 is TGTGCCACCAGCACCGCAGGGGATGAAAAACTGTTTTTT.